This is a list of T cell receptor beta chains from one sample in a study of blood T cell repertoires in COVID-19. TCRdb's copy holds only in-frame clones and misses some; the assay was immunoSEQ multiplex PCR. The sample shows fewer than 250,000 clones, about 85% of them seen only once. Source material: peripheral blood. The source of these receptors is a middle-aged man with acute or convalescent COVID-19. The CDR3 runs from the conserved cysteine through the conserved F or W. D genes are given only for firm matches. Not every row has a clone size; where given, it reads once, few, many or a size class.

V	length	D	J	size	DNA	CDR3
TRBV9	15	NA	TRBJ1-2	NA	TGTGCCAGCAGCGTAGGCGGAGAGGGTAACTATGGCTACACCTTC	CASSVGGEGNYGYTF
TRBV19	16	NA	TRBJ2-1	NA	TGTGCCAGTAGTATAGGGACGGAGATGTTTACTAGTGGGCAGTTCTTC	CASSIGTEMFTSGQFF
TRBV5-1	15	TRBD1	TRBJ2-7	NA	TGCGCCAGCAGCGCGGGGACAGGGACCTCCTACGAGCAGTACTTC	CASSAGTGTSYEQYF
TRBV9	18	TRBD2	TRBJ2-5	NA	TGTGCCAGCAGCCCTAACCCGATTAGCGGGGGGGCGCGGGAGACCCAGTACTTC	CASSPNPISGGARETQYF
TRBV2	12	NA	TRBJ2-3	few	TGTGCCAGCGGCGGCCTCACAGATACGCAGTATTTT	CASGGLTDTQYF
TRBV7-9	13	NA	TRBJ2-7	NA	TGTGCCAGCACCCGGGATTTCATCTACGAGCAGTACTTC	CASTRDFIYEQYF
TRBV19	12	NA	TRBJ2-4	NA	TGTGCCAGTAGTATAGATCAGAACATTCAGTACTTC	CASSIDQNIQYF
TRBV5-8	14	NA	TRBJ1-4	NA	TGTGCCAGCAGGATTAGCGGGACACCTGAAAAACTGTTTTTT	CASRISGTPEKLFF
TRBV11-2	15	TRBD1	TRBJ1-5	once	TGTGCCAGCAGCCGGACAGGGGGAAGGGGCCAGCCCCAGCATTTT	CASSRTGGRGQPQHF
TRBV6-5	12	NA	TRBJ1-2	NA	TGTGCCAGCAGTAGACGGGAGGGCGGCTACACCTTC	CASSRREGGYTF
TRBV6-5	13	TRBD1	TRBJ2-5	once	TGTGCCAGCAGGCAGGGACAGGAAGAGACCCAGTACTTC	CASRQGQEETQYF
TRBV4-1	15	NA	TRBJ2-1	NA	TGCGCCAGCAGCCAAGAGGGCGGGTTCTACAATGAGCAGTTCTTC	CASSQEGGFYNEQFF
TRBV7-6	14	TRBD2	TRBJ2-7	NA	TGTGCCAGCAGCTTACGTTCTAGCGGCTACGAGCAGTACTTC	CASSLRSSGYEQYF
TRBV6-2/TRBV6-3	14	NA	TRBJ2-7	NA	TGTGCCAGCAGTCCCCCGGGGAGCTCCTACGAGCAGTACTTC	CASSPPGSSYEQYF
TRBV28	15	TRBD1	TRBJ1-1	few	TGTGCCAGCAGCACAGCAGCAACAGGGGACACTGAAGCTTTCTTT	CASSTAATGDTEAFF